What follows are 13 T cell receptor beta chains derived from one specimen sequenced in a study of blood T cell repertoires in COVID-19. Profiled with immunoSEQ multiplex PCR; TCRdb holds only in-frame clones, not every one. Of under 200,000 clones in the sample, 86% are singletons; the top ten hold approximately 11%. Sequencing was carried out using peripheral blood. These receptors came from a woman aged 60-75 years with COVID-19, enrolled during active disease.

This clone has only a few counts. The CDR3 reads CAISEGGWDGYTF. CDR3 bases: TGTGCCATCAGTGAGGGAGGGTGGGATGGCTACACCTTC. This chain uses TRBV10-3 with TRBJ1-2, with D unresolved. Trimming took 2 bases from V and 6 from J, leaving 10 bases between them. Germline V gives CDR1 ENHRY, CDR2 SYGVKD. CDR3 length: 13 residues.

This sequence joins TRBV19 and TRBJ1-1, with TRBD1 as a possible D gene (5 bases). V gave up 3 bases and J gave up 3 bases, with 11 bases separating them. Germline V gives CDR1 LNHDA, CDR2 SQIVND (reference sequence). This CDR3 region has 14 residues. Here the CDR3 reads CASSMLGGYTEAFF. For the CDR3, the DNA is TGTGCCAGTAGTATGTTGGGGGGTTACACTGAAGCTTTCTTT.

The chain is built from TRBV2 and TRBJ1-5, with D perhaps matching TRBD1 (5 bases). The CDR3 has 15 amino acids. The V gene lost 2 bases and the J gene lost 7 bases, with 15 bases spanning the gap. Germline V gene sequence: CDR1 SNHLY, CDR2 FYNNEI. The CDR3 is CASSENSGGGQPQHF. CDR3 DNA: TGTGCCAGCAGTGAAAATTCGGGGGGAGGCCAGCCCCAGCATTTT. Looking up the rest from reference TRBV2 and TRBJ1-5 gives the full variable domain: EPEVTQTPSHQVTQMGQEVILRCVPISNHLYFYWYRQILGQKVEFLVSFYNNEISEKSEIFDDQFSVERPDGSNFTLKIRSTKLEDSAMYFCASSENSGGGQPQHFGDGTRLSIL.

This sequence joins TRBV13 and TRBJ1-1, with a tentative D call TRBD1 (6 bases). The ends were cut back, 5 bases at V and 1 base at J, with 17 bases in the middle. The germline V gene encodes CDR1 PRHDT and CDR2 FYEKMQ (reference sequence). CDR3 length: 16 amino acids. The CDR3 region is CASSPTGHPPNTEAFF. The CDR3 nucleotides read TGTGCCAGCAGCCCCACAGGGCACCCCCCGAACACTGAAGCTTTCTTT. Complete variable domain (other parts from reference TRBV13 and TRBJ1-1): AAGVIQSPRHLIKEKRETATLKCYPIPRHDTVYWYQQGPGQDPQFLISFYEKMQSDKGSIPDRFSAQQFSDYHSELNMSSLELGDSALYFCASSPTGHPPNTEAFFGQGTRLTVV.

In nucleotides, the CDR3 is TGTGCCAGCAGTTTTAGGGCTGGGGGCGCCGAGCAGTACTTC. Protein product: CASSFRAGGAEQYF. The chain carries TRBV27 and TRBJ2-7; tentatively, D is TRBD1 (6 bases). CDR3 length: 14 amino acids. V was shortened by 3 bases and J by 6 bases, with 15 bases between the two germline ends. Looked up from germline, CDR1 is MNHEY and CDR2 is SMNVEV (reference sequence).

This chain links TRBV6-5 with TRBJ1-5; TRBD1 matches at 11 bases. V trimming: 8 bases; J trimming: 6 bases; junction bases outside the gene matches: 3. The CDR3 has 13 amino acids. CDR1 is MNHEY and CDR2 is SVGAGI in the germline V gene. CDR3 sequence: CASGQGATQPQHF. The CDR3 DNA follows: TGTGCCAGCGGACAGGGGGCGACTCAGCCCCAGCATTTT.

This chain connects TRBV24-1 to TRBJ1-4; D perhaps matches TRBD1 (6 bases). Per germline, CDR1 KGHDR and CDR2 SFDVKD. The CDR3 sequence is 14 residues long. Trimming cost V 5 bases and J 10 bases, with 16 bases left between them. CDR3 residues: CATSGGGSSGKLFF. In nucleotides, the CDR3 is TGTGCCACCAGTGGTGGGGGCAGCTCAGGAAAACTGTTTTTT.

This clone was seen a handful of times. The chain links TRBV27 to TRBJ1-5; 8 bases fit TRBD1. Trimming removed 2 bases from V and 7 bases from J; junction bases left unmatched: 7. There are 15 residues in the CDR3. CDR1 and CDR2 from the germline V gene are MNHEY and SMNVEV (reference sequence). CDR3 DNA sequence: TGTGCCAGCAGTTTAATCAGGGGGCCTGGGCAGCCCCAGCATTTT. Protein product: CASSLIRGPGQPQHF.

The rearrangement joins TRBV5-1 to TRBJ2-5; tentatively, D is TRBD1 (6 bases). Germline V gives CDR1 SGHRS, CDR2 YFSETQ. This CDR3 has 15 amino acids. V shed 0 bases and J shed 5 bases, with 14 bases lying between them. The DNA for the CDR3 is TGCGCCAGCAGCTTGGGTACAGGGATCGGGGAGACCCAGTACTTC. Encoded protein: CASSLGTGIGETQYF.

V gene TRBV3-1 (or the pseudogene TRBV3-2) combines with J gene TRBJ1-1, with 8 bases that match TRBD1. V trimming: 2 bases; J trimming: 1 base; junction bases outside the gene matches: 0. Germline assignment: CDR1 LGHDT and CDR2 YNNKEL (reference sequence). The CDR3 totals 14 residues. The CDR3 DNA follows: TGTGCCAGCAGCCAACAGGGGGCGAACACTGAAGCTTTCTTT. This encodes CASSQQGANTEAFF.

This chain joins TRBV7-3 and TRBJ2-5; TRBD2 is a possible D gene (6 bases). V dropped 2 bases and J dropped 0 bases, with 7 bases sitting between them. Germline V lookup: CDR1 SGHTA, CDR2 FQGTGA. The CDR3 loop spans 14 amino acids. The CDR3 region is CASSLGGNQETQYF. The CDR3 bases are TGTGCCAGCAGCTTAGGCGGGAACCAAGAGACCCAGTACTTC.

The CDR3 loop is CASRRTRGVNTEAFF. Here the CDR3 DNA reads TGTGCCAGCAGACGTACCAGGGGAGTGAACACTGAAGCTTTCTTT. This sequence joins TRBV7-2 and TRBJ1-1, with D perhaps TRBD1 (6 bases). Trimming cost V 6 bases and J 0 bases, with 14 bases left between them. The CDR3 has 15 residues. Per germline, CDR1 SGHTA and CDR2 FQGNSA. Variable domain in full (rest from reference TRBV7-2 and TRBJ1-1): GAGVSQSPSNKVTEKGKDVELRCDPISGHTALYWYRQSLGQGLEFLIYFQGNSAPDKSGLPSDRFSAERTGGSVSTLTIQRTQQEDSAVYLCASRRTRGVNTEAFFGQGTRLTVV.

The chain carries TRBV30 and TRBJ1-5, with D perhaps matching TRBD1 (5 bases). Trimming took 4 bases from V and 3 from J, leaving 13 bases between them. Germline V gene lookup returns CDR1 GTSNPN and CDR2 SVGIG (reference sequence). CDR3 length equals 14 residues. CDR3 DNA sequence: TGTGCCTGGAAAGGCGGGGGTTTCAATCAGCCCCAGCATTTT. Protein product: CAWKGGGFNQPQHF.